This section outlines one T cell receptor (beta chain) sequence together with its context. What it recognizes is unknown. This sample is part of a study of OX40 agonist ivuxolimab in advanced cancers. Study observations and caveats: Expanded clones tended on average to be more numerous among CD8+ T cells than CD4+.

Some clones are missing from TCRdb's copy, which holds only in-frame ones; the method was immunoSEQ multiplex PCR. Among about 100,000 clones, approximately 94% were seen once, and the ten largest hold 2% to 3%. This receptor was identified in an adult with an advanced solid tumor such as melanoma, head and neck, liver or kidney cancer. This specimen was CD4+ or CD8+ T cells sorted from blood, taken in a trial of the OX40 agonist ivuxolimab.

The chain's CDR3 is CAWTSGSTYNEQFF. The DNA for the CDR3 is TGTGCCTGGACTTCAGGGAGTACCTACAATGAGCAGTTCTTC. V is TRBV30 and J is TRBJ2-1; D may match TRBD1 or TRBD2 (5 bases each). The CDR3 extends over 14 amino acids. The V end lost 4 bases, the J end lost 2 bases, and 12 bases lay between the germline ends. CDR1 is GTSNPN and CDR2 is SVGIG in the germline V gene (reference sequence).